This is a list of T cell receptor beta chains from one sample in a study of beta chain features in type 1 diabetes. The repertoire was sequenced with immunoSEQ multiplex PCR; TCRdb's copy has only in-frame clones and lacks some. The repertoire holds 250,000 to 300,000 clones, with about 8% as singletons. What was sequenced was central memory CD4+ T cells from blood. The receptors here all came from a woman aged 18-29 years in good health. Each CDR3 is given with its conserved first and last residue. Fields, in order: J gene, V gene, D gene, clone size, CDR3 protein, CDR3 DNA. D genes are given only for firm matches. Not all rows give a size; the values are once, few, many and, for expanded clones, a class.

>TRBJ1-4|TRBV19|-|many
CASSIGPGTHDEKLFF
TGTGCCAGTAGTATTGGCCCGGGGACCCACGATGAAAAACTGTTTTTT
>TRBJ2-3|TRBV7-2|TRBD1|few
CASSRTGNEDTQYF
TGTGCCAGCAGTCGGACAGGGAATGAGGATACGCAGTATTTT
>TRBJ2-1|TRBV18|TRBD1|few
CASSPGTGDNEQFF
TGTGCCAGCTCACCTGGGACAGGGGACAATGAGCAGTTCTTC
>TRBJ2-3|TRBV5-6|-|-
CASSSLMGQGPTDTQYF
TGTGCCAGCAGCTCCTTGATGGGGCAGGGGCCCACAGATACGCAGTATTTT
>TRBJ1-5|TRBV7-2|-|-
CASSLQGSPGPQHF
TGTGCCAGCAGCTTACAAGGGTCCCCGGGGCCCCAGCATTTT
>TRBJ2-1|TRBV7-2|-|few
CASSKGIMNNEQFF
TGTGCCAGCAGCAAAGGGATTATGAACAATGAGCAGTTCTTC
>TRBJ1-4|TRBV7-2|TRBD1|few
CASSSVGTGVKLFF
TGTGCCAGCAGCTCTGTCGGGACAGGGGTGAAACTGTTTTTT
>TRBJ2-1|TRBV6-1|-|few
CASTRGNWGEQFF
TGTGCCAGCACCCGGGGCAACTGGGGCGAGCAGTTCTTC
>TRBJ1-1|TRBV30|TRBD1|few
CAWSPRTGIGAFF
TGTGCCTGGAGTCCGCGGACAGGGATTGGGGCTTTCTTT
>TRBJ2-1|TRBV11-3|TRBD2|-
CASSLSGGASNEQFF
TGTGCCAGCAGCTTAAGCGGGGGAGCCAGTAATGAGCAGTTCTTC
>TRBJ1-6|TRBV29-1|-|-
CSVGEGYNSPLHF
TGCAGCGTGGGGGAGGGTTATAATTCACCCCTCCACTTT
>TRBJ2-7|TRBV14|TRBD1|-
CASSQAGQGSYEQYF
TGTGCCAGCAGCCAAGCAGGACAGGGCTCCTACGAGCAGTACTTC
>TRBJ2-2|TRBV6-7|-|-
CARNDGDKGVAGELFF
TGTGCCAGGAACGATGGGGACAAAGGGGTGGCGGGGGAGCTGTTTTTT
>TRBJ2-7|TRBV18|-|-
CASSPINTLYEQYF
TGTGCCAGCTCACCTATAAACACCCTCTACGAGCAGTACTTC
>TRBJ1-2|TRBV15|-|many
CATSPGWVRGYTF
TGTGCCACCAGCCCGGGGTGGGTCCGGGGCTACACCTTC
>TRBJ1-1|TRBV7-2|TRBD1|many
CASSFSTDRATEAFF
TGTGCCAGCAGCTTTAGTACGGACAGGGCGACTGAAGCTTTCTTT
>TRBJ1-5|TRBV28|-|-
CASSLWGTDSNQPQHF
TGTGCCAGCAGTCTATGGGGTACAGATAGCAATCAGCCCCAGCATTTT
>TRBJ1-1|TRBV18|TRBD1|-
CASSSIVQGGTEAFF
TGTGCCAGCTCATCTATCGTACAGGGGGGCACTGAAGCTTTCTTT
>TRBJ2-7|TRBV7-6|-|-
CASSLEPSPWYEQYF
TGTGCCAGCAGCTTAGAGCCTAGCCCCTGGTACGAGCAGTACTTC
>TRBJ2-2|TRBV5-1|TRBD1|-
CASSLNPGQGNTGELFF
TGCGCCAGCAGCTTAAACCCCGGACAGGGGAACACCGGGGAGCTGTTTTTT
>TRBJ2-7|TRBV6-5|-|-
CASSGQFDEQYF
TGTGCCAGCAGTGGACAGTTTGACGAGCAGTACTTC
>TRBJ2-7|TRBV7-8|-|-
CASSLKAAVLVEQYF
TGTGCCAGCAGCTTAAAGGCAGCGGTTTTGGTCGAGCAGTACTTC
>TRBJ1-5|TRBV27|-|-
CASSLYTTDRDQPQHF
TGTGCCAGCAGCTTATACACAACGGACAGAGATCAGCCCCAGCATTTT
>TRBJ2-7|TRBV4-3|-|many
CASSQGMSTGAYEQYF
TGCGCCAGCAGCCAAGGGATGTCGACAGGAGCCTACGAGCAGTACTTC
>TRBJ2-1|TRBV20-1|-|many
CSAGSYNEQFF
TGCAGTGCGGGCTCCTACAATGAGCAGTTCTTC
>TRBJ1-1|TRBV19|TRBD1|many
CASSERQGNTEAFF
TGTGCCAGTAGTGAAAGACAGGGGAACACTGAAGCTTTCTTT
>TRBJ1-3|TRBV29-1|-|few
CSVRPTSGNTIYF
TGCAGCGTTCGGCCCACCTCTGGAAACACCATATATTTT
>TRBJ2-3|TRBV10-3|TRBD2|few
CAISESGLATDTQYF
TGTGCCATCAGTGAGTCGGGACTAGCGACAGATACGCAGTATTTT
>TRBJ1-1|TRBV6-5|-|few
CASSPNQDEAFF
TGTGCCAGCAGTCCTAATCAGGATGAAGCTTTCTTT
>TRBJ2-1|TRBV25-1|-|few
CASSEGGAAGYEQFF
TGTGCCAGCAGTGAAGGGGGGGCGGCGGGCTATGAGCAGTTCTTC
>TRBJ1-5|TRBV7-9|-|-
CASSFEGSRGNQPQHF
TGTGCCAGCAGCTTTGAGGGGAGTAGGGGCAATCAGCCCCAGCATTTT
>TRBJ2-1|TRBV5-4|TRBD2|many
CASSSRTSGPNEQFF
TGTGCCAGCAGCAGCCGGACTAGTGGACCGAATGAGCAGTTCTTC
>TRBJ1-1|TRBV9|-|few
CASSKQGNTEAFF
TGTGCCAGCAGCAAACAGGGGAACACTGAAGCTTTCTTT
>TRBJ2-1|TRBV9|TRBD1|few
CASSVVTGGFNEQFF
TGTGCCAGCAGCGTAGTGACAGGGGGCTTCAATGAGCAGTTCTTC
>TRBJ2-7|TRBV9|TRBD1|-
CASSRTGTGGYEQYF
TGTGCCAGCAGCAGAACCGGGACAGGGGGCTACGAGCAGTACTTC
>TRBJ2-3|TRBV18|-|-
CASSPIGQFGGTDTQYF
TGTGCCAGCTCACCGATCGGACAGTTTGGGGGAACAGATACGCAGTATTTT
>TRBJ2-2|TRBV9|-|-
CASSPGPAGMAGELFF
TGTGCCAGCAGCCCAGGGCCTGCGGGTATGGCCGGGGAGCTGTTTTTT
>TRBJ2-1|TRBV9|TRBD2|-
CASSVGLAGYNEQFF
TGTGCCAGCAGCGTAGGACTAGCGGGGTACAATGAGCAGTTCTTC
>TRBJ1-6|TRBV5-1|-|-
CASRKELGSPLHF
TGCGCCAGCAGGAAGGAATTAGGATCACCCCTCCACTTT
>TRBJ1-2|TRBV5-4|-|few
CASSSQGLNYGYTF
TGTGCCAGCAGCTCACAGGGTCTAAACTATGGCTACACCTTC
>TRBJ1-5|TRBV30|-|-
CAWSRSREGYSNQPQHF
TGTGCCTGGAGTCGTAGTCGGGAAGGTTATAGCAATCAGCCCCAGCATTTT